The 22 T cell receptor beta chains listed next were all sequenced from one sample in a study of quantifying T cell responses using KT2 cells. At the level of the study: RNA was reverse transcribed with TCR alpha and beta constant-region primers.

The cDNA 3' end received a ligated oligonucleotide with a UMI. The first PCR ran roughly 4 cycles with an equimolar RC1.1 and RC1.2 beta primer mix. TCRdb redid the calling of the UMI-ligation and nested PCR reads with MiXCR, one entry per CDR3 protein. The sample yields about 41,000 distinct CDR3 sequences, about a sixth seen once. Sequenced material: PBMCs spiked with cells of the T cell clone KT2. The receptors here all came from a human donor.

This clonotype has a handful of counts. This chain joins TRBV29-1 and TRBJ2-4; TRBD2 matches at 10 bases. The CDR3 consists of 17 residues. Germline CDR1 is SQVTM and CDR2 is ANQGSEA. Trimming took 6 bases from V and 1 from J; bases not matched to a gene: 12. The CDR3 region is CSVGTLSGRLAKNIQYF. CDR3 bases: TGCAGCGTAGGTACCCTTAGCGGGAGGTTGGCCAAAAACATTCAGTACTTC.

The genes are TRBV19 and TRBJ2-2, with 8 bases matching TRBD2. With 6 bases clipped from V and 2 bases from J, the junction kept 8 bases outside the gene matches. CDR1 and CDR2 (germline): LNHDA, SQIVND (reference sequence). This CDR3 spans 16 amino acids. This chain's CDR3 is CASSPELAANTGELFF. The CDR3 DNA follows: TGTGCCAGTAGCCCAGAACTAGCGGCCAACACCGGGGAGCTGTTTTTT.

Only a few counts were recorded for this clonotype. This rearrangement joins TRBV2 to TRBJ2-6, with a weak D call TRBD2 (7 bases). The CDR3 totals 17 residues. CDR1 and CDR2 from the germline V gene are SNHLY and FYNNEI. Trimming left V 7 bases short and J 4 bases short, with 20 bases between. The CDR3 reads CASILQGGVLGANVLTF. The CDR3 DNA reads as TGTGCCAGCATTCTACAGGGAGGGGTATTGGGGGCCAACGTCCTGACTTTC. Combining the CDR3 with reference TRBV2 and TRBJ2-6 gives the whole variable domain EPEVTQTPSHQVTQMGQEVILRCVPISNHLYFYWYRQILGQKVEFLVSFYNNEISEKSEIFDDQFSVERPDGSNFTLKIRSTKLEDSAMYFCASILQGGVLGANVLTFGAGSRLTVL.

This clonotype was found a few times. This rearrangement joins TRBV7-2 to TRBJ2-7; D perhaps matches TRBD2 (6 bases). Trimming shortened V by 5 bases and J by 6 bases, and 11 bases separated the two germline ends. Germline loops: CDR1 SGHTA, CDR2 FQGNSA. The CDR3 covers 12 residues. The CDR3 DNA reads as TGTGCCAGCAGCCGTCCCGGGAGCGAGCAGTACTTC. It codes for CASSRPGSEQYF.

This clonotype occurred many times. CDR3 coding DNA: TGTGCCAGCAGTTTCCAACTGGATTTAGCGGGAGGCCGGGAGACCCAGTACTTC. It specifies CASSFQLDLAGGRETQYF. This chain joins TRBV12-3 or TRBV12-4 and TRBJ2-5; 10 bases match TRBD2. The CDR3 consists of 18 residues. V was pared by 3 bases and J by 5 bases, with 15 bases of the junction left unmatched.

This clonotype was recorded many times. The genes are TRBV20-1 and TRBJ2-1; possible D gene TRBD1, 7 bases. CDR1 and CDR2 (germline): DFQATT, SNEGSKA (reference sequence). The CDR3 is 14 residues long. V lost 2 bases and J 8 bases, leaving 16 bases between the germline ends. CDR3 in amino acids: CSARRQGGVDEQFF. For the CDR3, the DNA is TGCAGTGCTAGACGGCAGGGGGGAGTGGATGAGCAGTTCTTC.

V usage is TRBV10-3 and J usage is TRBJ2-7; a possible D gene is TRBD2 (6 bases). Germline CDR1 is ENHRY and CDR2 is SYGVKD. Trimming cost V 3 bases and J 6 bases, with 12 bases left between them. This CDR3 region has 13 residues. In DNA form, the CDR3 reads TGTGCCATCAGTGATCGACTAGTCTCCGAGCAGTACTTC. Protein sequence: CAISDRLVSEQYF.

This rearrangement joins TRBV3-1 to TRBJ2-5, with a possible D match to TRBD1 (6 bases). The CDR3 is 15 residues long. The V gene's germline CDR1 is LGHDT and CDR2 YNNKEL (reference sequence). The V end lost 1 base, the J end lost 5 bases, and 14 bases lay between the germline ends. CDR3 sequence reads: CASSQVSAQGETQYF. Written as DNA, the CDR3 is TGTGCCAGCAGCCAAGTCAGTGCCCAGGGGGAGACCCAGTACTTC.

V is TRBV27 and J is TRBJ1-5; the D gene is possibly TRBD1 (5 bases). The CDR3 runs 15 residues. Per the germline V gene, CDR1 is MNHEY and CDR2 is SMNVEV (reference sequence). The V end lost 4 bases, the J end lost 7 bases, and 17 bases lay between the germline ends. CDR3 region: CASSSGTLRGQPQHF. CDR3 coding DNA: TGTGCCAGCAGTTCGGGGACTCTCCGGGGACAGCCCCAGCATTTT.

This clonotype was detected a few times. V is TRBV12-3 or TRBV12-4 and J is TRBJ2-3; D possibly corresponds to TRBD2 (6 bases). The V end lost 3 bases, the J end lost 4 bases, and 11 bases lay between the germline ends. The CDR3 is 14 residues long. CDR3 coding DNA: TGTGCCAGCAGTTTCGGGGGTGGGGCAGATACGCAGTATTTT. Translation: CASSFGGGADTQYF.

This clonotype appeared many times. V and J are TRBV20-1 and TRBJ1-4; TRBD1 matches 11 bases. CDR1 DFQATT and CDR2 SNEGSKA come from the germline V gene (reference sequence). CDR3 length equals 12 residues. V gave up 6 bases and J gave up 10 bases; unmatched junction bases: 4. Here the CDR3 reads CSAGQGVGKLFF. The CDR3 bases are TGCAGTGCGGGACAGGGGGTTGGAAAACTGTTTTTT.

This clonotype was counted only a few times. V and J are TRBV5-5 and TRBJ2-2; TRBD1 might be the D (6 bases). This CDR3 has 15 residues. Trimming stripped 6 bases from V and 5 bases from J, with 17 bases between. Germline V gives CDR1 SGHKS, CDR2 YYEKEE (reference sequence). The CDR3 nucleotides are TGTGCCAGCACCCGGGACATAGCTTCGACCGGGGAGCTGTTTTTT. The encoded protein is CASTRDIASTGELFF.

The rearrangement joins TRBV6-2 or TRBV6-3 to TRBJ2-4; D perhaps matches TRBD1 (6 bases). Trimming left V 7 bases short and J 2 bases short, with 12 bases between. The CDR3 runs 14 residues. Germline V gives CDR1 MNHEY, CDR2 SVGEGT. The CDR3 spells CASKKQGSKNIQYF. For the CDR3, the DNA is TGTGCCAGCAAAAAACAGGGTTCCAAAAACATTCAGTACTTC.

This clonotype showed up many times. This chain links TRBV10-3 with TRBJ1-5; TRBD1 is a possible D gene (5 bases). The germline V gene encodes CDR1 ENHRY and CDR2 SYGVKD. Trimming pared 4 bases from V and 5 bases from J, leaving 12 bases between. The CDR3 has 14 amino acids. DNA of the CDR3: TGTGCCATCAGTGGTCAGGGTCCGGATCAGCCCCAGCATTTT. This encodes CAISGQGPDQPQHF.

The V gene is TRBV20-1, the J gene TRBJ1-1; D remains unclear. From germline, CDR1 is DFQATT and CDR2 SNEGSKA (reference sequence). The length of the CDR3 is 14 residues. V lost 2 bases and J 1 base, leaving 11 bases between the germline ends. The DNA of the CDR3 is TGCAGTGCTAGAAGGGCAGGATCGAACACTGAAGCTTTCTTT. Its translation is CSARRAGSNTEAFF.

In its sample, this clonotype was seen many times. CDR3 bases: TGCAGTGCTACCCTCAATGAGCAGTTCTTC. It is translated as CSATLNEQFF. The J gene is TRBJ2-1, the V gene TRBV20-1; D gene unclear. Germline V gives CDR1 DFQATT, CDR2 SNEGSKA (reference sequence). CDR3 length equals 10 residues. Trimming removed 4 bases from V and 6 bases from J, with 4 bases in between.

The chain is built from TRBV20-1 and TRBJ2-7; 12 bases agree with TRBD2. V was clipped by 3 bases and J by 3 bases; unmatched bases: 6. Germline V gene sequence: CDR1 DFQATT, CDR2 SNEGSKA (reference sequence). This CDR3 region has 15 residues. CDR3 residues: CSAREATSGGYEQYF. The CDR3 region has the DNA TGCAGTGCTAGGGAGGCGACTAGCGGGGGCTACGAGCAGTACTTC.

In this sample, this clonotype turned up a few times. The rearrangement links TRBV19 to TRBJ2-1, with 7 nucleotides matching TRBD2. The V gene's germline CDR1 is LNHDA and CDR2 SQIVND (reference sequence). V shed 7 bases, J shed 8 bases, and the junction held 8 bases outside the gene matches. This CDR3 has 13 residues. CDR3 sequence reads: CASTREGRHEQFF. The CDR3 region has the DNA TGTGCCAGTACGAGGGAGGGCCGCCATGAGCAGTTCTTC.

This clonotype was seen only a few times. The chain links TRBV15 to TRBJ2-5; D tentatively reads TRBD1 or TRBD2 (5 bases each). The ends were cut back, 4 bases at V and 6 bases at J, with 12 bases in the middle. Germline assignment: CDR1 LNHNV and CDR2 YYDKDF (reference sequence). CDR3 length: 13 residues. CDR3 residues: CATSIGREKTQYF. Here the CDR3 DNA reads TGTGCCACCAGCATTGGCAGGGAGAAGACCCAGTACTTC.

Ten or more counts support this clonotype. The J gene is TRBJ1-5, the V gene TRBV12-3 or TRBV12-4; D is possibly TRBD1 (6 bases). CDR3 length: 13 residues. V was clipped by 6 bases and J by 7 bases, with 13 bases between them. CDR3 residues: CASSSGVKQPQHF. In DNA, the CDR3 is TGTGCCAGCAGCTCAGGGGTGAAACAGCCCCAGCATTTT.

This clonotype was picked up many times. This sequence joins TRBV7-6 and TRBJ2-3; TRBD2 agrees at 8 bases. The CDR3 covers 13 residues. Germline CDR1 SGHVS, CDR2 FNYEAQ. J gave up 10 bases and V 3 bases, and 6 bases lay outside the gene matches. In DNA, the CDR3 is TGTGCCAGCAGCTTCCCCGGGACTAGTTCGCAGTATTTT. Translating gives CASSFPGTSSQYF.

The CDR3: CASSRGLNDYGYTF. The CDR3 nucleotides are TGTGCCAGCAGCAGGGGGCTCAATGACTATGGCTACACCTTC. This rearrangement joins TRBV7-2 to TRBJ1-2, with 7 positions matching TRBD1. The V gene end was trimmed by 5 bases and the J gene end by 3 bases; junction bases not matched to a gene: 6. Germline CDR1 SGHTA, CDR2 FQGNSA. The CDR3 runs 14 residues.